This T cell receptor (beta chain) was sequenced for a study of OX40 agonist ivuxolimab in advanced cancers. Study-level background: Those treated in dose escalation had hepatocellular carcinoma, melanoma, renal cell cancer or head and neck cancer. The group had a mean age of 60 years, ranged from about 20 to 79, and was around 82% male.

Study-level points and caveats: More expanded clones were found, on average, in CD8+ than in CD4+ T cells.

Comment on this clone: As yet, its antigen is unknown.

TCRdb's table, derived via immunoSEQ multiplex PCR, lists solely in-frame clones and lacks some. Of some 13,000 clones detected, 85% to 95% appear once; the ten largest clones hold around a fifth. The CDR3 extends over 14 amino acids. V was clipped by 5 bases and J by 0 bases, with 11 bases between them. Germline CDR1 is LNHDA and CDR2 is SQIVND (reference sequence). The material sequenced was CD4+ or CD8+ T cells sorted from blood, taken in a trial of the OX40 agonist ivuxolimab. This clonotype was obtained from an adult with an advanced solid tumor such as melanoma, head and neck, liver or kidney cancer. The chain couples TRBV19 to TRBJ2-7; D possibly matches TRBD1 or TRBD2 (5 bases each). CDR3 sequence: CASSGTGSSYEQYF. The DNA for the CDR3 is TGTGCCAGTAGTGGGACGGGGAGCTCCTACGAGCAGTACTTC.